A few counts support the clone carrying this T cell receptor (beta chain). Its antigen remains unidentified. Reverse transcription of extracted RNA yielded cDNA, which provided the sequencing template. TCRdb's table, derived via immunoSEQ multiplex PCR, lists solely in-frame clones and lacks some. The sample gives 70,000 or so clones, approximately 29% of which show up once; under 15% is in the top ten. The record originates from a study of CD8+ T cells in alopecia areata. General observations from the study: Although TCR sharing was seen in mice, sharing across patients was less clear, possibly for HLA-related reasons. Scalp samples also contribute reads from the resident alphabeta T cells found in normal skin.

Treatment described: oral pan-JAK inhibitor, 5-10 mg twice daily. CD4+ and CD8+ T cells were sorted from PBMCs stained for CD3, CD4 and CD8. Looked up from germline, CDR1 is KGHSH and CDR2 is LQKENI. V was trimmed by 8 bases and J by 2 bases, leaving 9 bases between them. This CDR3 spans 12 amino acids. This rearrangement joins TRBV18 to TRBJ2-5; possible D gene TRBD2, 5 bases. The receptor's source is a human donor with alopecia areata. Sequencing was performed on CD8+ T cells sorted from blood, taken at week 4, from a patient treated with tofacitinib. CDR3 bases: TGTGCCAGCGACGCGGGTCAAGAGACCCAGTACTTC. As protein: CASDAGQETQYF.